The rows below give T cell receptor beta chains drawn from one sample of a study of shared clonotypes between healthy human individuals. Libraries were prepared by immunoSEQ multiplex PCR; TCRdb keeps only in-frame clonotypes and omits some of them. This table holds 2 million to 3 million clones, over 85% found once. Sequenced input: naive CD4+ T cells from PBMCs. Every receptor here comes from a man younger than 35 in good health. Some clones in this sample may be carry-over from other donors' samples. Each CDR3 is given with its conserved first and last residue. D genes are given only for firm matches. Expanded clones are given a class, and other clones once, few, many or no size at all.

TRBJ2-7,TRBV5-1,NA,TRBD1,TGCGCCAGCAGCTTGACAGGGGTCGCCGCCTACGAGCAGTACTTC,CASSLTGVAAYEQYF
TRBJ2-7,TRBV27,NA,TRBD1,TGTGCCAGCAGTTTCCACCGGGACAGGGCTACAGAGCAGTACTTC,CASSFHRDRATEQYF
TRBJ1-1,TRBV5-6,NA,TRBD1,TGTGCCAGCAGCCGAAAACGAGCAGGGGGCCTGAACACTGAAGCTTTCTTT,CASSRKRAGGLNTEAFF
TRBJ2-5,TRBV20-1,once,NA,TGCAGTGCTAGAGATTTGGAGACCCAGTACTTC,CSARDLETQYF
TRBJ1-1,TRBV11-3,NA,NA,TGTGCCAGCAGCCAAAGACCTGGGGACACTGAAGCTTTCTTT,CASSQRPGDTEAFF
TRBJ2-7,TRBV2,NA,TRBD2,TGTGCCAGCAGCCCCACGTGGACTAGCGAGATAGAGCAGTACTTC,CASSPTWTSEIEQYF
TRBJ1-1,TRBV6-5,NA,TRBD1,TGTGCCAGCAGCGGACAGGGGTTGGGGAACACTGAAGCTTTCTTT,CASSGQGLGNTEAFF
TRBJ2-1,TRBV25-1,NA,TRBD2,TGTGCCACCCAAACTAGCGGGAGCGTAAATGAGCAGTTCTTC,CATQTSGSVNEQFF
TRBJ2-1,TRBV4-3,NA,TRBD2,TGCGCCAGCAGCCACGCGACTAGCGGGAGGGCCAATGAGCAGTTCTTC,CASSHATSGRANEQFF
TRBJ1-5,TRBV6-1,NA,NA,TGTGCCAGCAGATACGGGGGTAATCAGCCCCAGCATTTT,CASRYGGNQPQHF
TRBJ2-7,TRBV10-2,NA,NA,TGCGCCAGCAGTGAGTCGGGCCAGATTAGAGGGCAGTACTTC,CASSESGQIRGQYF
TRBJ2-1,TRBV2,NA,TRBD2,TGTGCCAGCAGTGAATTGGCGGGAGTTTATAATGAGCAGTTCTTC,CASSELAGVYNEQFF
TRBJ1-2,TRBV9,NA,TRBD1,TGTGCCAGCAGCGGAATCCACAGGGGGCAGGGCTATGGCTACACCTTC,CASSGIHRGQGYGYTF
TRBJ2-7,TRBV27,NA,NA,TGTGCCAGCAGTTTTGACCGTCGGTACTACGAGCAGTACTTC,CASSFDRRYYEQYF
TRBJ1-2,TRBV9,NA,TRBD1,TGTGCCAGCAGCGCCGAGGGACAGAACTATGGCTACACCTTC,CASSAEGQNYGYTF
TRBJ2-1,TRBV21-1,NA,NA,TGTGCCAGCACCAGGACAGGGTACAATGAGCAGTTCTTC,CASTRTGYNEQFF
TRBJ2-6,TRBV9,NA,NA,TGTGCCAGCAGCCCCTCCGGAGGACTGCCTGAGGGGGCCAACGTCCTGACTTTC,CASSPSGGLPEGANVLTF
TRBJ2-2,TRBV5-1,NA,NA,TGCGCCAGCAGCTTAACACTAGTGAACACCGGGGAGCTGTTTTTT,CASSLTLVNTGELFF
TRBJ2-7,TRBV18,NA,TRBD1,TGTGCCAGCTCCCGAGACAGGGTGGAAGGAGAGCAGTACTTC,CASSRDRVEGEQYF
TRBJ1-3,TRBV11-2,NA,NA,TGTGCCAGCAGCTTTGCGGATAGAAACACCATATATTTT,CASSFADRNTIYF
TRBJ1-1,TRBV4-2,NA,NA,TGTGCCAGCAGCCAGGGACGGACTATGAACACTGAAGCTTTCTTT,CASSQGRTMNTEAFF
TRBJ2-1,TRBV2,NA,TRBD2,TGTGCCAGCAATAGCGGGAGGGCCCTTTCGGCTGAGCAGTTCTTC,CASNSGRALSAEQFF
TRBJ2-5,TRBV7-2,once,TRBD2,TGTGCCAGCCTCCTCCCCGGGACTAGCGGGAGGAGGGTAGAGACCCAGTACTTC,CASLLPGTSGRRVETQYF
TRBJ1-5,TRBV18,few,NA,TGTGCCAGCTCACTGAATGATGAAGGCAGGGCGGATCAGCCCCAGCATTTT,CASSLNDEGRADQPQHF
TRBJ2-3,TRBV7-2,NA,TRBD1,TGTGCCAGCAGCTTAAGGGGACAGGGGGCAGGGACAGATACGCAGTATTTT,CASSLRGQGAGTDTQYF
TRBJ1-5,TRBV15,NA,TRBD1,TGTGCCACCAGCAGAGTCAGGGGGGATCAGCCCCAGCATTTT,CATSRVRGDQPQHF
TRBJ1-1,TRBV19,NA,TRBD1,TGTGCCAGTAGTCGGGACAGGAAGTCTGAAGCTTTCTTT,CASSRDRKSEAFF
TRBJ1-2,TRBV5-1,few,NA,TGCGCCAGCAGCTTGGATTACGTCGGCAACTATGGCTACACCTTC,CASSLDYVGNYGYTF